This TCR beta chain was found in a study of cytomegalovirus exposure and HLA in healthy donors. Study details: Unique TCR beta sequences numbering approximately 120 million came from about 180 million T cells in an earlier analysis. General study points: There were some V segments, including TRBV6-2 and TRBV6-3, excluded as indistinguishable.

A multiplex PCR was run with 60 Vbeta primers and 13 Jbeta primers. The protocol was immunoSEQ multiplex PCR, while the TCRdb copy is restricted to in-frame clones and leaves out a portion. The top ten clones hold about 0.91% of a sample with more than 110,000 clones, under 85% of them seen once. The CDR3 loop spans 15 amino acids. V gave up 0 bases and J gave up 3 bases, with 10 bases separating them. The germline V gene encodes CDR1 SGHTA and CDR2 FQGNSA. A remark on this clone: As yet, its antigen is unknown.

The receptor's source is a man aged 18-30 years in good health and CMV-seronegative. The sample taken for sequencing was PBMCs. The V call is TRBV7-2, the J call TRBJ2-3, with a possible D match to TRBD2 (7 bases). CDR3 amino acids: CASSLAGGRTDTQYF. CDR3 nucleotides: TGTGCCAGCAGCTTAGCGGGGGGGCGGACAGATACGCAGTATTTT.